This record covers a single TCR beta chain. The data belong to a study of T cell changes during pregnancy in multiple sclerosis. Libraries were prepared by immunoSEQ multiplex PCR; TCRdb keeps only in-frame clonotypes and omits some of them. The sample has fewer than 50,000 clones, 91% seen once; the top ten hold about 10%. The germline V gene encodes CDR1 KGHSH and CDR2 LQKENI. Deletions cut 5 bases from V and 9 bases from J, with 14 bases between. The CDR3 consists of 13 residues. The TCR comes from a female donor with multiple sclerosis, enrolled in a pregnancy study. The chain recombines TRBV18 with TRBJ1-5; D gene ambiguous. The sequenced sample was CD8+ T cells from peripheral blood mononuclear cells, obtained after pregnancy. CDR3 DNA sequence: TGTGCCAGCTCAGGTTCGGAGGCACGGCCCCAGCATTTT. Translation gives CASSGSEARPQHF.